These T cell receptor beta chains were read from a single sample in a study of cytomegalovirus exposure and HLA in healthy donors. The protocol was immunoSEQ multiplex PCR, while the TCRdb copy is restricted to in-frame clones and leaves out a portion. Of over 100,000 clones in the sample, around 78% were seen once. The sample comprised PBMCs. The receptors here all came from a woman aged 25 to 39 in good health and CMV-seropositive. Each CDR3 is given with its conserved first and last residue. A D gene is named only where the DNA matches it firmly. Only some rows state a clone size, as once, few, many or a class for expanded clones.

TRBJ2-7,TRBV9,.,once,CASSVRVLHEQYF,TGTGCCAGCAGCGTTCGGGTGCTGCACGAGCAGTACTTC
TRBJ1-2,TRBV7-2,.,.,CASSLGGAQGYTF,TGTGCCAGCAGCTTGGGGGGGGCGCAGGGCTACACCTTC
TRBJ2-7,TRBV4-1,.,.,CASSHTTGSAYEQYF,TGCGCCAGCAGCCATACCACAGGGTCGGCCTACGAGCAGTACTTC
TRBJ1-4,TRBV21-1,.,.,CASSKGVGQHKKVTNEKLFF,TGTGCCAGCAGCAAGGGAGTGGGACAGCATAAGAAAGTAACTAATGAAAAACTGTTTTTT
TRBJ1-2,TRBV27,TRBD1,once,CASRASRQGIYGYTF,TGTGCCAGCAGGGCGTCCCGACAGGGTATCTATGGCTACACCTTC
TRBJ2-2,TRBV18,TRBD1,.,CASSPGTGTGELFF,TGTGCCAGCTCACCAGGGACAGGGACCGGGGAGCTGTTTTTT
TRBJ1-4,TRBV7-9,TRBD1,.,CASSIRTGDEKLFF,TGTGCCAGCAGCATCCGGACAGGGGATGAAAAACTGTTTTTT
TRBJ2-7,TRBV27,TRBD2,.,CASSLGGSGGPSYEQYF,TGTGCCAGCAGTTTAGGGGGAAGCGGGGGGCCCTCCTACGAGCAGTACTTC
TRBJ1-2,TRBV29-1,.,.,CSARQAGEDGYTF,TGCAGCGCTAGACAGGCCGGCGAAGATGGCTACACCTTC
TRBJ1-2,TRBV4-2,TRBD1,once,CASSQKQGIPNYGYTF,TGTGCCAGCAGCCAAAAACAGGGGATCCCGAACTATGGCTACACCTTC
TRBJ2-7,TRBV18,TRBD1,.,CASSWDSHEQYF,TGTGCCAGCTCCTGGGACAGCCACGAGCAGTACTTC
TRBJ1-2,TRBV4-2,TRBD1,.,CASSPGQDSYGYTF,TGTGCCAGCAGCCCGGGACAGGACTCCTATGGCTACACCTTC
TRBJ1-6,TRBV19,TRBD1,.,CASSIPWTGGIGPLHF,TGTGCCAGTAGTATACCTTGGACAGGCGGTATAGGGCCCCTCCACTTT
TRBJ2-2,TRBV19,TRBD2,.,CASSIISGGGTGELFF,TGTGCCAGTAGTATCATTAGCGGGGGCGGCACCGGGGAGCTGTTTTTT
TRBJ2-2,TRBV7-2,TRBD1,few,CASSYRTGPNTGELFF,TGTGCCAGCAGCTACCGGACAGGGCCGAACACCGGGGAGCTGTTTTTT